This TCR beta chain was captured in a study of somatic mutations in cytotoxic T cells in rheumatoid arthritis. This clone occurred a few times. Here immunoSEQ multiplex PCR was the method, and the copy in TCRdb shows in-frame clones only, minus some. The profile covers some 2,000 clones, with less than 75% appearing a single time and 55% to 70% taken by the ten largest. V gave up 4 bases and J gave up 4 bases; unmatched junction bases: 3. The CDR3 is made up of 13 amino acids. CDR1 and CDR2 from the germline V gene are SNHLY and FYNNEI. The specimen comprised CD8+ T cells sorted from blood, sampled at a follow-up visit. The chain links TRBV2 to TRBJ2-7, with 8 positions matching TRBD1. The origin of this receptor is a man between 65 and 85 years old with rheumatoid arthritis. DNA of the CDR3: TGTGCCAGCAGTGGTCAGGGGGCGTACGAGCAGTACTTC. Translated: CASSGQGAYEQYF. The whole variable domain, remainder taken from reference TRBV2 and TRBJ2-7, is EPEVTQTPSHQVTQMGQEVILRCVPISNHLYFYWYRQILGQKVEFLVSFYNNEISEKSEIFDDQFSVERPDGSNFTLKIRSTKLEDSAMYFCASSGQGAYEQYFGPGTRLTVT.